This T cell receptor (beta chain) was obtained from a study of neurological immune-mediated disorders. The ends were cut back, 1 base at V and 2 bases at J, with 9 bases in the middle. The CDR3 spans 16 residues. CDR1 is SGHTA, CDR2 FQGNSA, per germline. This clonotype has a count of ten or more. The cDNA was produced through 5'RACE with 10-nucleotide random UMIs. One entry per CDR3 protein, called by TCRdb with MiXCR from the 5' RACE reads. Among 50,000 to 80,000 distinct CDR3 sequences, 3.4% were seen once, and the ten largest hold around 3.8%. Sequencing was carried out using PBMCs. This chain connects TRBV7-2 to TRBJ2-6, with D possibly being TRBD1 (6 bases). This sequence originates from a man aged 35 to 55 with multiple sclerosis. The CDR3 bases are TGTGCCAGCAGCTTAGGGCCAGGGGCTGGGGCCAACGTCCTGACTTTC. Amino acid sequence: CASSLGPGAGANVLTF. Supplemented by reference TRBV7-2 and TRBJ2-6, the full variable domain reads GAGVSQSPSNKVTEKGKDVELRCDPISGHTALYWYRQSLGQGLEFLIYFQGNSAPDKSGLPSDRFSAERTGGSVSTLTIQRTQQEDSAVYLCASSLGPGAGANVLTFGAGSRLTVL.